This TCR beta chain was sequenced for a study of chemoradiotherapy in HPV16-positive cancers. TCRdb's table, derived via immunoSEQ multiplex PCR, lists solely in-frame clones and lacks some. Among roughly 3,200 clones, roughly four fifths were seen once, and the ten largest hold approximately 15%. Turning to this clone: Its antigen is undetermined.

CDR1 and CDR2 from the germline V gene are SGHKS and YYEKEE (reference sequence). This CDR3 contains 15 residues. Between the trimmed V and J ends, which lost 2 bases and 9 bases, there was a span of 18 bases. Overall study findings and caveats: Non-HPV-specific T cells did not expand in tumors during treatment, whereas candidate HPV-specific clones and E7-related motifs did.

This chain joins TRBV5-5 and TRBJ2-1, with D possibly matching TRBD2 (6 bases). Sample: tumor tissue, taken from a patient who underwent chemoradiotherapy. This receptor was identified in a human donor with HPV-associated anogenital cancer. The CDR3 sequence is CASSFWGEGLSEQFF. Written as DNA, the CDR3 is TGTGCCAGCAGCTTTTGGGGTGAGGGACTGAGTGAGCAGTTCTTC.